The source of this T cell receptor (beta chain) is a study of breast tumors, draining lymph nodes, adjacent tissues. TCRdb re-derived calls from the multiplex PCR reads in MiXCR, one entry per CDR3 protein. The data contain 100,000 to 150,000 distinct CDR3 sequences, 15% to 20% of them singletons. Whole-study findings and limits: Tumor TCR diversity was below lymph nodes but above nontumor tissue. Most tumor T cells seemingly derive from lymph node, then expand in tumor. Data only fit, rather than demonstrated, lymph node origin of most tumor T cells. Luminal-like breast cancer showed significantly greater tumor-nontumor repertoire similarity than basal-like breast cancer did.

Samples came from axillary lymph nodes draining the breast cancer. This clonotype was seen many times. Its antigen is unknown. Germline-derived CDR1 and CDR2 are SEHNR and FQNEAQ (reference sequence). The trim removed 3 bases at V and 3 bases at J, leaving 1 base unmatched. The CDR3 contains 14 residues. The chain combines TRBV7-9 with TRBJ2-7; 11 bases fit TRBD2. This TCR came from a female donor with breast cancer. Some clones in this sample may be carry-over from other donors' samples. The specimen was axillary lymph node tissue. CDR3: CASSFLAGGYEQYF. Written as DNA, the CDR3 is TGTGCCAGCAGCTTCCTAGCGGGAGGCTACGAGCAGTACTTC.